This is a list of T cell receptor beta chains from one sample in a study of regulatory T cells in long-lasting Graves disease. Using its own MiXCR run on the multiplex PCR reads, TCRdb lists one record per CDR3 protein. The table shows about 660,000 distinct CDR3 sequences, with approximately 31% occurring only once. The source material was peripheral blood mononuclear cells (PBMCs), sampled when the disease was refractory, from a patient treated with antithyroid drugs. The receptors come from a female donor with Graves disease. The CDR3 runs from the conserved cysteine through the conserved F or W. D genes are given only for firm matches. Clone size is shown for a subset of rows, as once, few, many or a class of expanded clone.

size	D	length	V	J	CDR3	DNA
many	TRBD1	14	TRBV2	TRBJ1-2	CASLPGQRFHGYTF	TGTGCCAGCTTACCGGGACAGCGCTTCCATGGCTACACCTTC
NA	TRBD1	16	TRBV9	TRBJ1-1	CASSPRTGLMNTEAFF	TGTGCCAGCAGCCCCCGGACAGGCCTCATGAACACTGAAGCTTTCTTT
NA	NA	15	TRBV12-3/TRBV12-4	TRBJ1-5	CASRLGRYSNQPQHF	TGTGCCAGCAGACTCGGACGGTATAGCAATCAGCCCCAGCATTTT
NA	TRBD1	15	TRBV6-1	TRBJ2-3	CASTEGGGRTDTQYF	TGTGCCAGCACCGAAGGGGGCGGACGCACAGATACGCAGTATTTT
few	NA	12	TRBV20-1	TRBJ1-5	CSAKQGNQPQHF	TGCAGTGCCAAACAGGGCAATCAGCCCCAGCATTTT
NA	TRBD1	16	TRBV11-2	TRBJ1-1	CASSLVIGTANTEAFF	TGTGCCAGCAGCTTAGTTATCGGGACAGCTAACACTGAAGCTTTCTTT
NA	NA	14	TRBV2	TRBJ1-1	CASKTGTLNTEAFF	TGTGCCAGCAAAACAGGGACCTTGAACACTGAAGCTTTCTTT
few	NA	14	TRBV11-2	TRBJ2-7	CASSRPGDTYEQYF	TGTGCCAGCAGCCGACCGGGGGACACCTACGAGCAGTACTTC
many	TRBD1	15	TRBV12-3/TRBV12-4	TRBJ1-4	CASSPTGETNEKLFF	TGTGCCAGCAGCCCGACAGGGGAGACTAATGAAAAACTGTTTTTT
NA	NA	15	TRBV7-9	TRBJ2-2	CASSQLPTFTGELFF	TGTGCCAGCAGCCAACTACCAACTTTCACCGGGGAGCTGTTTTTT
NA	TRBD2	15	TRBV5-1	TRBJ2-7	CASSTTSGRGYEQYF	TGCGCCAGCAGCACAACTAGCGGGAGGGGATACGAGCAGTACTTC
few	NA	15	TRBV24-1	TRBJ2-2	CATSDSTDHTGELFF	TGTGCCACCAGTGACTCGACGGATCACACCGGGGAGCTGTTTTTT
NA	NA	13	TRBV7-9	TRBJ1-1	CASSAPLPEEAFF	TGTGCCAGCAGCGCGCCCCTCCCGGAGGAAGCTTTCTTT
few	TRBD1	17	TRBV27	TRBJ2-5	CASSPIPDRGYQETQYF	TGTGCCAGCAGCCCCATTCCCGACAGGGGGTACCAAGAGACCCAGTACTTC
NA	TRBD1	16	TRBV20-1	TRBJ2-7	CSARETGTGSSYEQYF	TGCAGTGCTAGAGAAACCGGGACAGGGAGCTCCTACGAGCAGTACTTC
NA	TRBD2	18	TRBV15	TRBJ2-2	CATRGLAGGPYNTGELFF	TGTGCCACCAGGGGACTAGCGGGAGGGCCCTATAACACCGGGGAGCTGTTTTTT
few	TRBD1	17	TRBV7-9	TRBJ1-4	CASSPGTVGATNEKLFF	TGTGCCAGCAGCCCAGGGACAGTAGGTGCAACTAATGAAAAACTGTTTTTT
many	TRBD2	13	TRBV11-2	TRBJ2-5	CASRTSGAETQYF	TGTGCCAGCAGGACTAGCGGGGCAGAGACCCAGTACTTC
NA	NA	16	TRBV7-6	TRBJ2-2	CASSLLRGGHTGELFF	TGTGCCAGCAGCTTGCTTAGAGGGGGTCACACCGGGGAGCTGTTTTTT
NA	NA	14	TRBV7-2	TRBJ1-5	CASSHNRDNQPQHF	TGTGCCAGCAGCCACAACAGGGACAATCAGCCCCAGCATTTT
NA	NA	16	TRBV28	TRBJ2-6	CASSLGTISGANVLTF	TGTGCCAGCAGTTTAGGGACAATCTCTGGGGCCAACGTCCTGACTTTC
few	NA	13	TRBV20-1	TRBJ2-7	CSAAAQGGDEQYF	TGCAGTGCTGCCGCGCAGGGAGGCGACGAGCAGTACTTC
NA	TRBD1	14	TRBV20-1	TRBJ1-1	CSARTGVQGTEAFF	TGCAGTGCTAGGACAGGGGTTCAAGGCACTGAAGCTTTCTTT
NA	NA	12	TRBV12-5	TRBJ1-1	CASGYRDTEAFF	TGTGCTAGTGGTTACAGGGACACTGAAGCTTTCTTT
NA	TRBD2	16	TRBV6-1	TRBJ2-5	CASKSGTINFWETQYF	TGTGCCAGCAAATCCGGGACTATTAATTTTTGGGAGACCCAGTACTTC
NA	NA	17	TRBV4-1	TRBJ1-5	CASSLKISGVTEGPQHF	TGCGCCAGCAGCCTCAAGATATCAGGGGTCACTGAGGGGCCCCAGCATTTT
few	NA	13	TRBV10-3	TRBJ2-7	CAISEPPPYEQYF	TGTGCCATCAGTGAGCCTCCCCCCTACGAGCAGTACTTC
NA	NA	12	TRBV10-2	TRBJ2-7	CAGSITGYEQYF	TGCGCCGGTTCTATAACAGGCTACGAGCAGTACTTC
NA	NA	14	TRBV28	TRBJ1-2	CASSLLGGVYGYTF	TGTGCCAGCAGTTTATTGGGGGGCGTCTATGGCTACACCTTC
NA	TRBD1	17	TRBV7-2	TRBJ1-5	CASSKGGGQVAYQPQHF	TGTGCCAGCAGCAAAGGAGGGGGACAGGTCGCATATCAGCCCCAGCATTTT
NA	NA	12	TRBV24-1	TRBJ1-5	CATSVAMGPQHF	TGTGCCACCAGTGTCGCAATGGGGCCCCAGCATTTT
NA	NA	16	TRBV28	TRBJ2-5	CASSPSGSGLKETQYF	TGTGCCAGCAGTCCCTCGGGGAGCGGCCTAAAAGAGACCCAGTACTTC
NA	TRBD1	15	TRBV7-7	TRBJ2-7	CASSQDRGPSYEQYF	TGTGCCAGCAGCCAGGACAGGGGGCCCTCCTACGAGCAGTACTTC
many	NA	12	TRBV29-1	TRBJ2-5	CSVAMPLETQYF	TGCAGCGTTGCGATGCCCCTGGAGACCCAGTACTTC
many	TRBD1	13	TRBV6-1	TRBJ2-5	CATTTGDQETQYF	TGTGCCACCACGACAGGGGACCAAGAGACCCAGTACTTC
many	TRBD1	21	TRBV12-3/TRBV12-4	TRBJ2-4	CASSPDSGQGLSRQAKNIQYF	TGTGCCAGCAGTCCGGATTCGGGACAGGGACTATCGAGACAAGCCAAAAACATTCAGTACTTC
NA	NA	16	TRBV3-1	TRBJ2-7	CASSQRLGQPRREQYF	TGTGCCAGCAGCCAGCGTCTTGGACAGCCTCGTCGGGAGCAGTACTTC
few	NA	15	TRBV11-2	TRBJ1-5	CASSLEGGDNQPQHF	TGTGCCAGCAGCTTAGAGGGGGGCGACAATCAGCCCCAGCATTTT
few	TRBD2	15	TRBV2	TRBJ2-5	CASSFWREGLETQYF	TGTGCCAGCAGCTTTTGGCGGGAGGGCCTGGAGACCCAGTACTTC
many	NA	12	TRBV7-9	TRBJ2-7	CASSLTPYEQYF	TGTGCCAGCAGTCTCACCCCCTACGAGCAGTACTTC
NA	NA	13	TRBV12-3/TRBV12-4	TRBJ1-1	CASKLRGNTEAFF	TGTGCCAGCAAGTTGCGGGGGAACACTGAAGCTTTCTTT
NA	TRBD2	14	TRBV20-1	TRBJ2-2	CSARKRENTGELFF	TGCAGTGCTAGAAAGCGGGAGAACACCGGGGAGCTGTTTTTT
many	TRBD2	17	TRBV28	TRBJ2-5	CASSSDQGLAGVETQYF	TGTGCCAGCAGTTCCGACCAGGGACTAGCGGGAGTTGAGACCCAGTACTTC
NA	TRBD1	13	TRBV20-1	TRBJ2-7	CSAEGQGAYEQYF	TGCAGTGCTGAGGGACAGGGGGCATACGAGCAGTACTTC
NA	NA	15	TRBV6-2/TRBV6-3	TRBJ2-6	CASTLTGSGANVLTF	TGTGCCAGCACCCTTACCGGCTCTGGGGCCAACGTCCTGACTTTC
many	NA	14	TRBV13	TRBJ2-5	CASSLGEIQETQYF	TGTGCCAGCAGCTTAGGAGAGATCCAAGAGACCCAGTACTTC
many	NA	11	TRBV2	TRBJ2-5	CASRIQETQYF	TGTGCCAGCCGCATCCAAGAGACCCAGTACTTC
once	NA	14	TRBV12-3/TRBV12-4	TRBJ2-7	CASGRTSSSYEQYF	TGTGCCAGCGGCCGGACCAGCAGCTCCTACGAGCAGTACTTC
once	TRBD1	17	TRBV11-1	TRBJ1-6	CASSALPGTANNSPLHF	TGTGCCAGCAGCGCTCTCCCAGGGACAGCCAACAATTCACCCCTCCACTTT
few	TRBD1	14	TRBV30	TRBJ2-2	CAWERGQNTGELFF	TGTGCCTGGGAGAGGGGGCAGAACACCGGGGAGCTGTTTTTT